One sample yielded the 20 T cell receptor beta chains listed below, sequenced in a study of cytomegalovirus exposure and HLA in healthy donors. PCR employed 60 Vbeta and 13 Jbeta primers. Method: immunoSEQ multiplex PCR; TCRdb's copy keeps in-frame clones and lacks some. The table records around 130,000 clones, around 77% of them present only once. What was sequenced was PBMCs. Source of these receptors: a woman in her fifties or sixties in good health and CMV-seronegative.

The J gene is TRBJ1-2, the V gene TRBV4-2, with TRBD1 matching 8 bases. The CDR3 runs 14 residues. The V gene end was trimmed by 4 bases and the J gene end by 8 bases; junction bases not matched to a gene: 9. The germline gives CDR1 LGHNA, CDR2 YNFKEQ. CDR3 sequence reads: CASSPGQGGRGYTF. The CDR3 DNA reads as TGTGCCAGCAGCCCAGGACAGGGAGGGAGAGGCTACACCTTC.

The V call is TRBV9, the J call TRBJ2-2; 8 nucleotides match TRBD1. J gave up 6 bases and V 0 bases, and 1 base lay outside the gene matches. Germline V gene lookup returns CDR1 SGDLS and CDR2 YYNGEE. The CDR3 sequence is 14 residues long. This CDR3 reads CASSVAQGAGELFF. Written as DNA, the CDR3 is TGTGCCAGCAGCGTAGCACAGGGGGCCGGGGAGCTGTTTTTT.

The rearrangement links TRBV6-1 to TRBJ2-3; 8 bases are a match to TRBD2. CDR1 is MNHNS and CDR2 is SASEGT in the germline V gene. With 5 bases clipped from V and 1 base from J, the junction kept 5 bases outside the gene matches. This CDR3 contains 15 residues. The CDR3 loop is CASSLETSGTDTQYF. For the CDR3, the DNA is TGTGCCAGCAGTTTGGAGACTAGCGGCACAGATACGCAGTATTTT.

This clone was detected a few times. The J gene is TRBJ2-1, the V gene TRBV10-3, with 13 bases that match TRBD2. Germline assignment: CDR1 ENHRY and CDR2 SYGVKD. The CDR3 is 15 residues long. Unmatched junction bases numbered 5, after V lost 6 bases and J lost 6 bases. CDR3 DNA sequence: TGTGCCATCAGCCCAGGACTAGCGGGAGTCAATGAGCAGTTCTTC. This translates into CAISPGLAGVNEQFF.

The genes are TRBV7-6 and TRBJ1-3; 7 bases match TRBD1. Germline CDR1 is SGHVS and CDR2 is FNYEAQ. Trimming took 5 bases from V and 0 from J; bases not matched to a gene: 4. The CDR3 length is 15 residues. The DNA for the CDR3 is TGTGCCAGCAGCCACAGGGGATCCTCTGGAAACACCATATATTTT. Encoded protein: CASSHRGSSGNTIYF.

To note about this clone: An end of the junction does not agree with germline; a read error may underlie this. This chain joins TRBV9 and TRBJ1-4, with D possibly being TRBD1 (5 bases). Looked up from germline, CDR1 is SGDLS and CDR2 is YYNGEE. The CDR3 sequence is 14 residues long. This CDR3 is CASSRGGSNEELFF. CDR3 DNA sequence: TGTGCCAGCAGCCGGGGGGGGTCTAATGAAGAACTGTTTTTT.

This clone appeared a single time. V and J are TRBV7-9 and TRBJ1-1; a possible D gene is TRBD1 (6 bases). Germline V gene lookup returns CDR1 SEHNR and CDR2 FQNEAQ (reference sequence). The CDR3 contains 15 residues. V was trimmed by 5 bases and J by 4 bases, leaving 17 bases between them. The CDR3 protein is CASSQAGAGSTEAFF. CDR3 in DNA: TGTGCCAGCAGCCAAGCGGGGGCCGGGAGCACTGAAGCTTTCTTT.

This clone was observed a handful of times. The gene calls are TRBV6-6 and TRBJ2-7; 8 bases fit TRBD1. CDR3 length: 16 residues. J was trimmed by 2 bases and V by 2 bases; bases with no gene match: 8. Germline V lookup: CDR1 MNHNY, CDR2 SVGAGI (reference sequence). The CDR3: CASSYRTGLRTYEQYF. In DNA form, the CDR3 reads TGTGCCAGCAGTTACCGGACAGGGCTAAGGACCTACGAGCAGTACTTC.

This chain uses TRBV7-9 with TRBJ2-1; D not certain. CDR3 length: 11 amino acids. Germline V gene data show CDR1 as SEHNR and CDR2 as FQNEAQ (reference sequence). Deletions cut 5 bases from V and 5 bases from J, with 4 bases between. The CDR3: CASSPHNEQFF. In nucleotides, the CDR3 is TGTGCCAGCAGCCCTCACAATGAGCAGTTCTTC.

The rearrangement uses TRBV27 and TRBJ1-4; D is undetermined. Germline CDR1 is MNHEY and CDR2 is SMNVEV (reference sequence). The CDR3 is 15 residues long. V lost 8 bases and J 0 bases, leaving 13 bases between the germline ends. The CDR3 coding sequence is TGTGCCAGCCTCCGGGTTTTCGCAACTAATGAAAAACTGTTTTTT. Protein: CASLRVFATNEKLFF.

V and J are TRBV11-2 and TRBJ2-1, with 9 positions matching TRBD2. The germline CDR1 and CDR2 sequences are SGHAT and FQNNGV. Trimming cost V 1 base and J 3 bases; bases outside gene matches: 7. The length of the CDR3 is 17 residues. CDR3 sequence: CASSLGMTSGIYNEQFF. CDR3 coding DNA: TGTGCCAGCAGCTTAGGGATGACTAGCGGCATCTACAATGAGCAGTTCTTC.

CDR3 in amino acids: CASSLVGGDTQYF. CDR3 nucleotides: TGTGCCAGCAGCTTAGTGGGAGGAGATACGCAGTATTTT. The chain links TRBV7-9 to TRBJ2-3; weak D call: TRBD2 (6 bases). Per the germline V gene, CDR1 is SEHNR and CDR2 is FQNEAQ (reference sequence). V was pared by 1 base and J by 5 bases, with 7 bases between. CDR3 size: 13 residues. The variable domain in full, completed from reference TRBV7-9 and TRBJ2-3, reads DTGVSQNPRHKITKRGQNVTFRCDPISEHNRLYWYRQTLGQGPEFLTYFQNEAQLEKSRLLSDRFSAERPKGSFSTLEIQRTEQGDSAMYLCASSLVGGDTQYFGPGTRLTVL.

The J gene is TRBJ2-7, the V gene TRBV7-6; D is perhaps TRBD1 (6 bases). Between the trimmed V and J ends, which lost 5 bases and 3 bases, there was a span of 17 bases. Germline values: CDR1 SGHVS, CDR2 FNYEAQ. The CDR3 spans 15 residues. The CDR3 here is CASSAGQGLYYEQYF. CDR3 bases: TGTGCCAGCAGCGCCGGGCAGGGGCTATACTACGAGCAGTACTTC. The whole variable domain, filled in from reference TRBV7-6 and TRBJ2-7, reads GAGVSQSPRYKVTKRGQDVALRCDPISGHVSLYWYRQALGQGPEFLTYFNYEAQQDKSGLPNDRFSAERPEGSISTLTIQRTEQRDSAMYRCASSAGQGLYYEQYFGPGTRLTVT.

The chain carries TRBV19 and TRBJ1-2, with D tentatively TRBD1 (5 bases). Germline V gene lookup returns CDR1 LNHDA and CDR2 SQIVND (reference sequence). The CDR3 is 15 amino acids. V was trimmed by 3 bases and J by 4 bases, leaving 15 bases between them. The CDR3, as DNA: TGTGCCAGTAGTATGGGGCTAGACCAAAGCTATGGCTACACCTTC. It yields the protein CASSMGLDQSYGYTF.

The chain carries TRBV7-6 and TRBJ2-3; 13 positions match TRBD2. V lost 3 bases, J lost 2 bases, and 5 bases stayed unmatched. This CDR3 contains 17 residues. CDR1 and CDR2 (germline): SGHVS, FNYEAQ. DNA of the CDR3: TGTGCCAGCAGCTTTCGGACTAGCGGGAGAGTCACAGATACGCAGTATTTT. Protein: CASSFRTSGRVTDTQYF.

This chain joins TRBV6-5 and TRBJ1-1; TRBD1 matches at 8 bases. The CDR3 contains 14 residues. Losses at the gene ends were 6 bases for V and 1 base for J; bases not matched to a gene: 4. Per germline, CDR1 MNHEY and CDR2 SVGAGI. The CDR3 nucleotides are TGTGCCAGCAGGCTCGGGACAGGGAACACTGAAGCTTTCTTT. It codes for CASRLGTGNTEAFF.

The chain carries TRBV29-1 and TRBJ2-7; TRBD2 aligns across 9 bases. After removal of 7 bases from V and 6 bases from J, the junction contained 4 bases not matched to a gene. Per germline, CDR1 SQVTM and CDR2 ANQGSEA. This CDR3 has 11 residues. CDR3 sequence: CSARLAAEQYF. DNA of the CDR3: TGCAGCGCCAGACTAGCGGCCGAGCAGTACTTC.

This clone was counted once. The V call is TRBV5-4, the J call TRBJ2-1, with 9 nucleotides matching TRBD2. Germline CDR1 reads SGHNT; CDR2 reads YYREEE (reference sequence). V was clipped by 2 bases and J by 6 bases; unmatched bases: 9. The CDR3 length is 16 residues. CDR3 sequence (DNA): TGTGCCAGCAGCTTTGTTGCTAGCGGGAAAGGCAATGAGCAGTTCTTC. Protein product: CASSFVASGKGNEQFF.

This clone showed up just a few times. V and J are TRBV7-3 and TRBJ2-2, with 8 nucleotides matching TRBD1. Trimming at V came to 1 base and at J to 4 bases, leaving 5 bases not matched to a gene. The CDR3 is made up of 16 amino acids. The germline V gene encodes CDR1 SGHTA and CDR2 FQGTGA. The CDR3 protein is CASSLRPDRATGELFF. The CDR3 bases are TGTGCCAGCAGCTTAAGGCCGGACAGGGCCACCGGGGAGCTGTTTTTT.

The chain employs TRBV5-1 and TRBJ2-7; 13 positions match TRBD2. The CDR3 has 17 residues. Trimming took 3 bases from V and 3 from J; bases not matched to a gene: 9. CDR1 SGHRS and CDR2 YFSETQ come from the germline V gene. CDR3 bases: TGCGCCAGCAGCTCCGGACTAGCGGGAGACCTTCACTACGAGCAGTACGTC. Amino acids: CASSSGLAGDLHYEQYV.